The clone carrying this T cell receptor beta chain showed up just once. This specimen belongs to a study of T cell responses to AZD1222 COVID-19 vaccine. Some clones are missing from TCRdb's copy, which holds only in-frame ones; the method was immunoSEQ multiplex PCR. The sample has approximately 80,000 clones; around 87% are singletons. Germline V gives CDR1 SEHNR, CDR2 FQNEAQ (reference sequence). The CDR3 has 16 amino acids. After removal of 3 bases from V and 2 bases from J, the junction contained 6 bases not matched to a gene. Material: peripheral blood, obtained on day 0 of AZD1222 vaccination. J is TRBJ1-1 and V is TRBV7-9; TRBD1 agrees at 10 bases. This clonotype was sampled from an adult in good health. CDR3 DNA sequence: TGTGCCAGCAGCTTTACCCGGACAGGGGGAAACACTGAAGCTTTCTTT. It specifies CASSFTRTGGNTEAFF.